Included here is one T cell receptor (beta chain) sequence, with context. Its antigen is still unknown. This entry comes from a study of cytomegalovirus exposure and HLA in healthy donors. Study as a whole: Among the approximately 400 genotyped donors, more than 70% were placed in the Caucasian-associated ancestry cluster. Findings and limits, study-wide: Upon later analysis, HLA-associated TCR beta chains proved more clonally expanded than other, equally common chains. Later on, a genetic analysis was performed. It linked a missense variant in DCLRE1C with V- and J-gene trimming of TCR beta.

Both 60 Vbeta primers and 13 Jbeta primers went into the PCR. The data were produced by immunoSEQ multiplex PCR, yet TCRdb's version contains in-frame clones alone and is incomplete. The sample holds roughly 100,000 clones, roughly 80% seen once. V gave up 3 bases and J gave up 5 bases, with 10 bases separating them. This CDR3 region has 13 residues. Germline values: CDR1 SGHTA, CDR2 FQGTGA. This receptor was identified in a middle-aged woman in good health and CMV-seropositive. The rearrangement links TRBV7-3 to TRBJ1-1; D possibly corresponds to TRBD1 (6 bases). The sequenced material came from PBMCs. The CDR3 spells CASSFTQGTEAFF. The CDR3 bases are TGTGCCAGCAGCTTCACACAGGGAACTGAAGCTTTCTTT.